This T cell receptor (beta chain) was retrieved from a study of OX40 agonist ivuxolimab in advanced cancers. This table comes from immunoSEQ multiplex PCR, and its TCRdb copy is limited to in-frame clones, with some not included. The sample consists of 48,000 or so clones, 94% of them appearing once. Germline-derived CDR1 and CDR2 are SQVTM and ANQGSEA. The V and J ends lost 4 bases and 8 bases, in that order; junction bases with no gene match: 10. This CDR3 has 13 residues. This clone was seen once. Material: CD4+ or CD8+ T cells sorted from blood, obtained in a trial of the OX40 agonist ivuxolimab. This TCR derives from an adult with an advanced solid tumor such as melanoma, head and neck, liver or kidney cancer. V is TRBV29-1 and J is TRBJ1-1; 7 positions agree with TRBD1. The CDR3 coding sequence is TGCAGCGTTGTTCGCCTTAACAGGGGAGAAGCTTTCTTT. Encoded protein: CSVVRLNRGEAFF.